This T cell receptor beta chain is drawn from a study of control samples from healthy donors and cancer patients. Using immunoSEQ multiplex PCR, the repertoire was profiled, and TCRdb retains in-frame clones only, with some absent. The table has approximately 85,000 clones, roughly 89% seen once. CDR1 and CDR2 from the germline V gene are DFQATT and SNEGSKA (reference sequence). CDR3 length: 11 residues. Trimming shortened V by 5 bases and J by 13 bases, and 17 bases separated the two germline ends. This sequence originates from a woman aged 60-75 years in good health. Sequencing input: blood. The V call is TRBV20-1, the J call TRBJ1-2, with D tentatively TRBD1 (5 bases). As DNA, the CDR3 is TGCAGTGCTTGGGACTCAGTCACCCTCACCTTC. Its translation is CSAWDSVTLTF.